This T cell receptor beta chain was recorded in a study of blood T cell repertoires in COVID-19. Unmatched junction bases numbered 9, after V lost 0 bases and J lost 15 bases. This CDR3 is built from 14 residues. From germline, CDR1 is SGHNT and CDR2 YYREEE (reference sequence). Only in-frame clones appear in the TCRdb table, and some are missing; sequencing was by immunoSEQ multiplex PCR. The top ten hold about 7.1% of the sample, which has about 180,000 clones, 75% to 90% seen once. Sample: peripheral blood. This clonotype originated in a woman in her 70s with COVID-19, enrolled during active disease. The chain carries TRBV5-4 and TRBJ2-1; the match to TRBD2 covers 10 bases. The CDR3 nucleotides are TGTGCCAGCAGCTTGGGGGGGCTAGCGGGAGATCTGTTCTTC. It specifies CASSLGGLAGDLFF.